These 20 T cell receptor beta chains were sequenced from one sample in a study of cytotoxic CD8 clonotypes in ibrutinib-treated CLL. TCRdb keeps only in-frame clones here, not all; method: immunoSEQ multiplex PCR. Of about 160,000 clones in the sample, approximately 77% were seen once. The sequenced sample was PBMCs, obtained after 12 months of ibrutinib treatment. These receptor sequences come from a human donor with chronic lymphocytic leukemia.

The sample holds a few counts of this clone. The chain combines TRBV28 with TRBJ1-4, with a weak D call TRBD1 (5 bases). Germline V gene sequence: CDR1 MDHEN, CDR2 SYDVKM. Trimming pared 1 base from V and 10 bases from J, leaving 19 bases between. The CDR3 contains 16 residues. The CDR3 nucleotides are TGTGCCAGCAGTTTATTTGACAGAGGGGCAACTGGAAAACTGTTTTTT. This translates into CASSLFDRGATGKLFF.

In its sample, this clone was seen once. V and J are TRBV7-9 and TRBJ1-3, with a tentative D call TRBD1 (5 bases). The germline V gene encodes CDR1 SEHNR and CDR2 FQNEAQ (reference sequence). Trimming stripped 3 bases from V and 0 bases from J, with 9 bases between. The CDR3 runs 15 residues. DNA for the CDR3: TGTGCCAGCAGCTTGAGGGGAAGCTCTGGAAACACCATATATTTT. It is translated as CASSLRGSSGNTIYF.

The genes are TRBV7-3 and TRBJ2-1, with 9 bases matching TRBD1. With 4 bases clipped from V and 5 bases from J, the junction kept 9 bases outside the gene matches. Germline V gene lookup returns CDR1 SGHTA and CDR2 FQGTGA. The CDR3 runs to 16 residues. The CDR3 region has the DNA TGTGCCAGCAGCTACGCCGGGACAGGGCCTAACAATGAGCAGTTCTTC. Its translation: CASSYAGTGPNNEQFF.

CDR3 sequence (DNA): TGCGCCAGCAGCTTGGGTAGCGGGGGCACAGATACGCAGTATTTT. This encodes CASSLGSGGTDTQYF. This chain connects TRBV5-1 to TRBJ2-3; 8 bases are a match to TRBD2. CDR1 is SGHRS and CDR2 is YFSETQ in the germline V gene. V dropped 0 bases and J dropped 1; count of bases not matched to a gene: 1. There are 15 residues in the CDR3.

This chain connects TRBV7-9 to TRBJ2-5; 12 bases map to TRBD2. This CDR3 is 17 amino acids long. V shed 0 bases, J shed 5 bases, and the junction held 7 bases outside the gene matches. In germline, CDR1 is SEHNR, CDR2 FQNEAQ (reference sequence). The CDR3 DNA reads as TGTGCCAGCAGCTTAGCCCTAGGACTAGCGGGACTTGAGACCCAGTACTTC. Translated, it gives CASSLALGLAGLETQYF.

The chain links TRBV6-1 to TRBJ2-7; D is possibly TRBD2 (5 bases). V was cut by 6 bases and J by 5 bases, with 11 bases left in between. This CDR3 region has 12 residues. Germline CDR1 reads MNHNS; CDR2 reads SASEGT. The CDR3 DNA is TGTGCCAGCAGGGGAGCAGGTGACGAGCAGTACTTC. Its translation: CASRGAGDEQYF.

The rearrangement uses TRBV4-2 and TRBJ2-7, with a weak D call TRBD1 (5 bases). CDR1 and CDR2 from the germline V gene are LGHNA and YNFKEQ. CDR3 size: 15 residues. The V gene lost 0 bases and the J gene lost 7 bases, with 16 bases spanning the gap. CDR3 nucleotides: TGTGCCAGCAGCCAAGATGTCGGACACAACCGGGAGCAGTACTTC. Protein sequence: CASSQDVGHNREQYF.

Only a few counts were recorded for this clone. The rearrangement joins TRBV6-1 to TRBJ1-1, with D hard to call. CDR3 length equals 13 residues. CDR1 and CDR2 (germline): MNHNS, SASEGT. The ends were cut back, 4 bases at V and 0 bases at J, with 6 bases in the middle. DNA for the CDR3: TGTGCCAGCAGTGGTGGGGTGAACACTGAAGCTTTCTTT. It codes for CASSGGVNTEAFF.

The V gene is TRBV20-1, the J gene TRBJ2-5; D not resolved. V gave up 5 bases and J gave up 7 bases, with 8 bases separating them. In germline, CDR1 is DFQATT, CDR2 SNEGSKA (reference sequence). The CDR3 is made up of 10 amino acids. CDR3 in amino acids: CSAVMGTQYF. CDR3 sequence (DNA): TGCAGTGCTGTAATGGGGACCCAGTACTTC.

The V and J genes are TRBV28 and TRBJ2-2; 7 bases map to TRBD2. This CDR3 region has 14 residues. Germline CDR1 reads MDHEN; CDR2 reads SYDVKM. With 7 bases clipped from V and 6 bases from J, the junction kept 8 bases outside the gene matches. The CDR3 DNA is TGTGCCAGCATCCTCACAGGACTAGCCGGGGAGCTGTTTTTT. Its translation is CASILTGLAGELFF.

This chain links TRBV6-5 with TRBJ1-5; D remains ambiguous. Trimming shortened V by 2 bases and J by 1 base, and 9 bases separated the two germline ends. Looked up from germline, CDR1 is MNHEY and CDR2 is SVGAGI. The CDR3 runs to 15 residues. CDR3: CASSYVGGSNQPQHF. CDR3 sequence (DNA): TGTGCCAGCAGTTACGTGGGCGGAAGCAATCAGCCCCAGCATTTT.

Points on this clone: Compared with germline, one end of the junction differs, possibly owing to a read error. The gene calls are TRBV11-2 and TRBJ2-7; D possibly uses TRBD1 or TRBD2 (6 bases each). From germline, CDR1 is SGHAT and CDR2 FQNNGV. The CDR3 contains 13 residues. The CDR3 nucleotides read TGTGCCAGCAACTTACCGGGGGCATACGAGCAGTACTTC. Translated: CASNLPGAYEQYF.

The V and J genes are TRBV29-1 and TRBJ1-1; no firm D call. This CDR3 contains 13 residues. The germline CDR1 and CDR2 sequences are SQVTM and ANQGSEA. The V end was cut by 4 bases, the J end by 0 bases, with 9 bases between. CDR3 sequence reads: CSVAFRMNTEAFF. The CDR3 region has the DNA TGCAGCGTTGCCTTTCGGATGAACACTGAAGCTTTCTTT.

The chain is built from TRBV28 and TRBJ2-6, with 7 bases lining up with TRBD2. The CDR3 sequence is 15 residues long. J was trimmed by 2 bases and V by 6 bases; bases with no gene match: 4. Germline V gene data show CDR1 as MDHEN and CDR2 as SYDVKM. CDR3 DNA sequence: TGTGCCAGCAGCCCGGCGGGAGCTGGGGCCAACGTCCTGACTTTC. Its protein is CASSPAGAGANVLTF. Full variable domain (outside the CDR3, taken from reference TRBV28 and TRBJ2-6): DVKVTQSSRYLVKRTGEKVFLECVQDMDHENMFWYRQDPGLGLRLIYFSYDVKMKEKGDIPEGYSVSREKKERFSLILESASTNQTSMYLCASSPAGAGANVLTFGAGSRLTVL.

The rearrangement uses TRBV2 and TRBJ1-2; 10 bases match TRBD1. V gave up 7 bases and J gave up 2 bases; unmatched junction bases: 4. The CDR3 runs to 14 residues. Germline V lookup: CDR1 SNHLY, CDR2 FYNNEI. CDR3 DNA sequence: TGTGCCAGCAAGCCGGACAGGGGGAACTATGGCTACACCTTC. Amino acids: CASKPDRGNYGYTF.

The V and J genes are TRBV9 and TRBJ1-5, with 9 bases matching TRBD1. The trim removed 5 bases at V and 7 bases at J, leaving 4 bases unmatched. Germline CDR1 and CDR2: SGDLS and YYNGEE. The CDR3 extends over 13 amino acids. The CDR3: CASSGGTGQPQHF. As DNA, the CDR3 is TGTGCCAGCAGTGGGGGGACAGGGCAGCCCCAGCATTTT.

The sample holds a few counts of this clone. The V call is TRBV2, the J call TRBJ1-2; tentatively, D is TRBD1 (5 bases). Germline lookup yields CDR1 SNHLY and CDR2 FYNNEI. The CDR3 runs 16 residues. V lost 3 bases to trimming and J lost 6 bases, with 20 bases between them. Here the CDR3 reads CASSERSGAGRNGYTF. As DNA, the CDR3 is TGTGCCAGCAGTGAGAGGAGTGGAGCAGGGCGGAATGGCTACACCTTC.

This clone was observed a single time. This rearrangement joins TRBV7-3 to TRBJ1-2; 7 positions agree with TRBD1. With V trimmed by 3 bases and J by 4 bases, 5 bases remained unmatched. There are 14 residues in the CDR3. The germline CDR1 and CDR2 sequences are SGHTA and FQGTGA. The CDR3 here is CASSLDRWSYGYTF. The CDR3 DNA reads as TGTGCCAGCAGCTTGGACAGGTGGAGCTATGGCTACACCTTC.

The sample holds a few counts of this clone. The CDR3 is CASSLDSLPNGELFF. Here the CDR3 DNA reads TGTGCCAGCAGTTTAGACAGTCTCCCCAACGGGGAGCTGTTTTTT. The rearrangement uses TRBV25-1 and TRBJ2-2; weak D call: TRBD1 (5 bases). The CDR3 is 15 residues long. The V end lost 5 bases, the J end lost 7 bases, and 17 bases lay between the germline ends. CDR1 and CDR2 from the germline V gene are MGHDK and SYGVNS.

This clone was counted between two and nine times. The DNA for the CDR3 is TGTGCCAGCAGCCAAGATTCACAGGGTAGCAATCAGCCCCAGCATTTT. Protein: CASSQDSQGSNQPQHF. The chain carries TRBV4-2 and TRBJ1-5, with TRBD1 as a possible D gene (6 bases). Germline V CDR1 and CDR2: LGHNA, YNFKEQ. V gave up 0 bases and J gave up 0 bases, with 9 bases separating them. This CDR3 comprises 16 residues.